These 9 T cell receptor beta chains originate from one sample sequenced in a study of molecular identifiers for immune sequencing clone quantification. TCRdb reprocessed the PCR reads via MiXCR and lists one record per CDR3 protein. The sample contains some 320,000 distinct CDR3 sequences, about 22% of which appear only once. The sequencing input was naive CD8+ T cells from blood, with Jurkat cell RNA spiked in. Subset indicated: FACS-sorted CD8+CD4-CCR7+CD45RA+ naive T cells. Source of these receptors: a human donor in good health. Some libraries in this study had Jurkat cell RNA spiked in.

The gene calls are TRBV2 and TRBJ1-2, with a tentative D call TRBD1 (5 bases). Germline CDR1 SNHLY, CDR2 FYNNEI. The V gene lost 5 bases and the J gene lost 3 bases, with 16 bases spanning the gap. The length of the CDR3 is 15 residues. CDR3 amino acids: CASSSGTQEDYGYTF. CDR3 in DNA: TGTGCCAGCAGTTCCGGGACCCAGGAGGACTATGGCTACACCTTC. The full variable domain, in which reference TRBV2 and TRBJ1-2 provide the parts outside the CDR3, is EPEVTQTPSHQVTQMGQEVILRCVPISNHLYFYWYRQILGQKVEFLVSFYNNEISEKSEIFDDQFSVERPDGSNFTLKIRSTKLEDSAMYFCASSSGTQEDYGYTFGSGTRLTVV.

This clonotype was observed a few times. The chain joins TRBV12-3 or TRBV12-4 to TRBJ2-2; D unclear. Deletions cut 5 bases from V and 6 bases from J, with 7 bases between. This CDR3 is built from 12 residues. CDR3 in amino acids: CASSQVPGELFF. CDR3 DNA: TGTGCCAGCAGTCAGGTCCCCGGGGAGCTGTTTTTT.

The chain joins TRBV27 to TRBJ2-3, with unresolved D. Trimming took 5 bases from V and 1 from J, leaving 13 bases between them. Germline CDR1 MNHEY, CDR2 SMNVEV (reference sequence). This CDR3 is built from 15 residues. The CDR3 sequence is CASSASPGGTDTQYF. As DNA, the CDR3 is TGTGCCAGCAGTGCAAGTCCGGGTGGCACAGATACGCAGTATTTT.

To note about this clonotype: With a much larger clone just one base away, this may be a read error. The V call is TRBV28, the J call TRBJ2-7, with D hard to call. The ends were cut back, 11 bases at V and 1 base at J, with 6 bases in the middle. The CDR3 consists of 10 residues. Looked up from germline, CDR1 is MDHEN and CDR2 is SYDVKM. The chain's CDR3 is CAGSSYEQYF. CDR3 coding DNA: TGTGCCGGCTCATCCTACGAGCAGTACTTC.

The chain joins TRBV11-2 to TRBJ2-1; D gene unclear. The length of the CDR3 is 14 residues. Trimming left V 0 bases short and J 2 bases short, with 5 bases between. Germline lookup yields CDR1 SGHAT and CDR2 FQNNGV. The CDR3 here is CASSLEAPYNEQFF. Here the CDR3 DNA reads TGTGCCAGCAGCTTAGAAGCACCCTACAATGAGCAGTTCTTC.

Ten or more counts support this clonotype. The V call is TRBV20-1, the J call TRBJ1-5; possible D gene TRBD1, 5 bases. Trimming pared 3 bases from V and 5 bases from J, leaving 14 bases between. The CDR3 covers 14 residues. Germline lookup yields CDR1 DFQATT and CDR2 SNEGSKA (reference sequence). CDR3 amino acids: CSARGGFVDQPQHF. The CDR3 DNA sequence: TGCAGTGCTAGGGGGGGGTTTGTCGATCAGCCCCAGCATTTT.

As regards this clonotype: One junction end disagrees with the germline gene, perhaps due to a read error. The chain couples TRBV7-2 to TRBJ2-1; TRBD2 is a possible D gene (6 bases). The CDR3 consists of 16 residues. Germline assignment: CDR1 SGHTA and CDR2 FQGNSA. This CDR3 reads CASSNGDFSPYDEQFF. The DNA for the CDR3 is TGTGCCAGCAGCAACGGGGACTTCAGCCCCTACGATGAGCAGTTCTTC.

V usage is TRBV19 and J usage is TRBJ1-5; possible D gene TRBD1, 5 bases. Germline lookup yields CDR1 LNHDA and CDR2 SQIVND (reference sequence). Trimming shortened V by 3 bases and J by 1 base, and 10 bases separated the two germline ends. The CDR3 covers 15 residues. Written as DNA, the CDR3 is TGTGCCAGTAGTATGGATTGGGGGAGCAATCAGCCCCAGCATTTT. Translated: CASSMDWGSNQPQHF.

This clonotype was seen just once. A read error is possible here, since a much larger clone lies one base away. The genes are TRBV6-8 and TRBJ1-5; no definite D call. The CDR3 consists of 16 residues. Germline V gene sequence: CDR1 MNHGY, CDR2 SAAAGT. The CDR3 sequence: CASSHSREAGNQPQHF. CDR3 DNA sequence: TGTGCCAGCAGTCACTCGAGGGAGGCGGGCAATCAGCCCCAGCATTTT.